This T cell receptor beta chain appears in the sequencing data of a study of technical replicates of blood from a handful of donors. The repertoire was sequenced with immunoSEQ multiplex PCR; TCRdb's copy has only in-frame clones and lacks some. Of around 15,000 clones listed, around 80% are singletons. This CDR3 comprises 11 residues. Trimming left V 8 bases short and J 0 bases short, with 5 bases between. Germline V CDR1 and CDR2: SNHLY, FYNNEI. What was sequenced was PBMCs. The origin of this receptor is a human donor in good health. The J gene is TRBJ2-7, the V gene TRBV2; unclear D gene. CDR3 DNA: TGTGCCAGCGGAGACTCCTACGAGCAGTACTTC. Its translation: CASGDSYEQYF.